Shown below are 28 T cell receptor beta chains from a single sample sequenced in a study of cytomegalovirus exposure and HLA in healthy donors. The PCR employed 60 Vbeta primers together with 13 Jbeta primers. Clones were read by immunoSEQ multiplex PCR, and TCRdb kept only the in-frame ones, dropping some. The sample lists 150,000 or so clones; approximately 82% were seen once. The sample was PBMCs. Receptor source: a male donor in good health and CMV-seronegative.

This chain uses TRBV7-2 with TRBJ2-1, with 9 bases lining up with TRBD2. J was trimmed by 7 bases and V by 4 bases; bases with no gene match: 14. Germline CDR1 is SGHTA and CDR2 is FQGNSA. The CDR3 covers 17 residues. The CDR3 here is CASSSQELAGFGNEQFF. The DNA of the CDR3 is TGTGCCAGCAGCTCGCAAGAGCTAGCGGGATTCGGAAATGAGCAGTTCTTC.

V is TRBV7-2 and J is TRBJ2-7; 7 positions match TRBD2. The length of the CDR3 is 17 residues. Trimming cost V 10 bases and J 4 bases; bases outside gene matches: 22. The germline CDR1 and CDR2 sequences are SGHTA and FQGNSA. The CDR3 region is CAINLPLGGVKGYEQYF. As DNA, the CDR3 is TGTGCCATCAACTTACCCTTGGGGGGGGTCAAGGGATACGAGCAGTACTTC. The entire variable domain, with the rest obtained from reference TRBV7-2 and TRBJ2-7, is as follows: GAGVSQSPSNKVTEKGKDVELRCDPISGHTALYWYRQSLGQGLEFLIYFQGNSAPDKSGLPSDRFSAERTGGSVSTLTIQRTQQEDSAVYLCAINLPLGGVKGYEQYFGPGTRLTVT.

This clone was seen only a few times. The gene calls are TRBV9 and TRBJ2-4, with 8 bases lining up with TRBD1. The CDR3 has 15 amino acids. From germline, CDR1 is SGDLS and CDR2 YYNGEE. Trimming took 7 bases from V and 3 from J; bases not matched to a gene: 9. For the CDR3, the DNA is TGTGCCAGCGCCCAGGGGGCGGTAAACAAAAACATTCAGTACTTC. This sequence encodes CASAQGAVNKNIQYF.

The chain recombines TRBV7-9 with TRBJ2-1, with 8 bases lining up with TRBD2. The V gene's germline CDR1 is SEHNR and CDR2 FQNEAQ (reference sequence). V shed 7 bases, J shed 7 bases, and the junction held 9 bases outside the gene matches. This CDR3 has 14 amino acids. CDR3 amino acids: CASTRGGSNNEQFF. For the CDR3, the DNA is TGTGCCAGCACCCGGGGGGGTAGTAATAATGAGCAGTTCTTC.

This chain connects TRBV4-3 to TRBJ2-7, with 9 nucleotides matching TRBD1. CDR1 LGHNA and CDR2 YSLEER come from the germline V gene. V lost 2 bases, J lost 4 bases, and 6 bases stayed unmatched. The CDR3 is 15 amino acids. In DNA form, the CDR3 reads TGCGCCAGCAGCCAATTCGGGACAGGGTTGTACGAGCAGTACTTC. Translating it yields CASSQFGTGLYEQYF.

This clone is a singleton in its sample. The V gene is TRBV6-4, the J gene TRBJ2-1; 8 bases align to TRBD2. After removal of 6 bases from V and 10 bases from J, the junction contained 11 bases not matched to a gene. Germline assignment: CDR1 MRHNA and CDR2 SNTAGT. This CDR3 has 14 residues. The CDR3 sequence is CASRILAAGREQFF. CDR3 DNA sequence: TGTGCCAGCAGGATACTAGCGGCAGGGAGGGAGCAGTTCTTC.

The chain combines TRBV10-3 with TRBJ1-5; the D gene is possibly TRBD1 (6 bases). Germline-derived CDR1 and CDR2 are ENHRY and SYGVKD. The CDR3 extends over 19 amino acids. Trimming took 3 bases from V and 7 from J, leaving 28 bases between them. CDR3 sequence reads: CAISDRLNEDSRWGQPQHF. The DNA of the CDR3 is TGTGCCATCAGTGACCGCCTTAACGAGGACAGCCGGTGGGGACAGCCCCAGCATTTT.

The chain combines TRBV18 with TRBJ2-1; 10 positions agree with TRBD2. The CDR3 sequence is 17 residues long. Germline lookup yields CDR1 KGHSH and CDR2 LQKENI. Losses at the gene ends were 8 bases for V and 5 bases for J; bases not matched to a gene: 15. CDR3 DNA sequence: TGTGCCAGCACCCCGGGGACAGGACTAGCGGACAACAATGAGCAGTTCTTC. The encoded protein is CASTPGTGLADNNEQFF.

The gene calls are TRBV7-3 and TRBJ2-6; TRBD1 matches at 9 bases. Germline CDR1 SGHTA, CDR2 FQGTGA. This CDR3 has 22 residues. V was pared by 1 base and J by 0 bases, with 16 bases of the junction left unmatched. The CDR3 is CASSLRSIGTGLTSSGANVLTF. The CDR3 DNA sequence: TGTGCCAGCAGCTTAAGGAGTATTGGGACAGGGCTGACCAGCTCTGGGGCCAACGTCCTGACTTTC. Looking up the rest from reference TRBV7-3 and TRBJ2-6 gives the full variable domain: GAGVSQTPSNKVTEKGKYVELRCDPISGHTALYWYRQSLGQGPEFLIYFQGTGAADDSGLPNDRFFAVRPEGSVSTLKIQRTERGDSAVYLCASSLRSIGTGLTSSGANVLTFGAGSRLTVL.

In the case of this clone: One junction end disagrees with the germline gene, perhaps due to a read error. Other DNA sequences in this specimen translate into the identical CDR3. The V and J genes are TRBV9 and TRBJ2-7; TRBD2 matches at 9 bases. Germline loops: CDR1 SGDLS, CDR2 YYNGEE. This CDR3 spans 16 amino acids. CDR3 in amino acids: CASSVDSREGYYEQYF. The DNA of the CDR3 is TGCGCCAGCAGCGTAGATTCGCGGGAGGGTTATTACGAGCAGTACTTC.

This chain links TRBV2 with TRBJ1-2, with TRBD1 identical over 7 bases. CDR3 length: 14 residues. The V gene's germline CDR1 is SNHLY and CDR2 FYNNEI. The V and J ends lost 6 bases and 4 bases, in that order; junction bases with no gene match: 8. This CDR3 reads CASRGGDSLYGYTF. CDR3 coding DNA: TGTGCCAGCAGGGGTGGGGACAGTCTCTATGGCTACACCTTC.

The chain uses TRBV7-9 and TRBJ2-7; 10 bases are a match to TRBD2. Per the germline V gene, CDR1 is SEHNR and CDR2 is FQNEAQ (reference sequence). The CDR3 covers 14 residues. V dropped 6 bases and J dropped 4; count of bases not matched to a gene: 6. The CDR3 DNA reads as TGTGCCAGCAGTCCACTAGCGGGATTTTACGAGCAGTACTTC. Translation: CASSPLAGFYEQYF.

The J gene is TRBJ2-1, the V gene TRBV10-1, with D tentatively TRBD2 (5 bases). Germline-derived CDR1 and CDR2 are WNHNN and SYGVQD (reference sequence). This CDR3 contains 18 residues. Trimming stripped 4 bases from V and 6 bases from J, with 25 bases between. Written as DNA, the CDR3 is TGCGCCAGCAGTGGACCGGGCGATCGACCACTAGTCCTCAATGAGCAGTTCTTC. It translates to CASSGPGDRPLVLNEQFF.

A word on this clone: In the same sample, other DNA sequences code for this CDR3. The CDR3 nucleotides read TGTGCCAGCTCACCACCGCGGGGGTTGACTGAAGCTTTCTTT. Translated: CASSPPRGLTEAFF. The J gene is TRBJ1-1, the V gene TRBV18, with D possibly TRBD1 on 5 matching bases. The CDR3 extends over 14 amino acids. Trimming took off 0 bases at V and 5 bases at J, with 10 bases between the two ends. Germline CDR1 and CDR2: KGHSH and LQKENI.

The V and J genes are TRBV4-2 and TRBJ2-5; 8 positions match TRBD1. This CDR3 comprises 16 residues. CDR1 and CDR2 from the germline V gene are LGHNA and YNFKEQ. The trim removed 4 bases at V and 2 bases at J, leaving 9 bases unmatched. As DNA, the CDR3 is TGTGCCAGCAGCCCCCTACCGGGACAGGCTCAAGAGACCCAGTACTTC. This sequence encodes CASSPLPGQAQETQYF.

The rearrangement links TRBV9 to TRBJ2-1, with D perhaps matching TRBD1 (6 bases). The V and J ends lost 0 bases and 3 bases respectively, with 10 bases between them. CDR3 length: 15 residues. Germline assignment: CDR1 SGDLS and CDR2 YYNGEE. The CDR3 bases are TGTGCCAGCAGCGTAGCGGGGACAAACTACAATGAGCAGTTCTTC. Encoded protein: CASSVAGTNYNEQFF.

This sequence joins TRBV9 and TRBJ2-2; 8 nucleotides align to TRBD1. There are 18 residues in the CDR3. Per the germline V gene, CDR1 is SGDLS and CDR2 is YYNGEE. J gave up 6 bases and V 0 bases, and 13 bases lay outside the gene matches. CDR3 nucleotide sequence: TGTGCCAGCAGCGTAGCCCTAAAAGACAGGGGAAGAGCCGGGGAGCTGTTTTTT. Translation gives CASSVALKDRGRAGELFF.

This clone was seen only a few times. This chain uses TRBV15 with TRBJ1-1, with 11 bases aligning to TRBD1. The CDR3 runs 15 residues. Per germline, CDR1 LNHNV and CDR2 YYDKDF (reference sequence). J lost 10 bases, V lost 0 bases, and 7 bases had no gene match. Here the CDR3 reads CATSREGTGGGGAFF. CDR3 nucleotides: TGTGCCACCAGCAGAGAAGGGACAGGGGGTGGTGGAGCTTTCTTT.

This clone was counted a few times. The rearrangement links TRBV9 to TRBJ1-2, with a weak D call TRBD1 (5 bases). The CDR3 is made up of 13 amino acids. Looked up from germline, CDR1 is SGDLS and CDR2 is YYNGEE. V was pared by 2 bases and J by 4 bases, with 9 bases between. Here the CDR3 reads CASSVQGTYGYTF. CDR3 sequence (DNA): TGTGCCAGCAGCGTCCAGGGTACCTATGGCTACACCTTC.

The chain carries TRBV6-5 and TRBJ1-1; TRBD1 matches 11 bases. V lost 7 bases and J lost 8; bases outside the gene matches: 9. This CDR3 has 14 amino acids. Germline loops: CDR1 MNHEY, CDR2 SVGAGI. DNA of the CDR3: TGTGCCAGCACCAACACCGGGACAGGGGGGGAAGCTTTCTTT. It codes for CASTNTGTGGEAFF.

This CDR3 is CASSTLQGLYGYTF. In DNA, the CDR3 is TGTGCCAGCAGTACACTCCAGGGGTTATATGGCTACACCTTC. V gene TRBV28 combines with J gene TRBJ1-2, with a tentative D call TRBD1 (6 bases). This CDR3 has 14 amino acids. Germline loops: CDR1 MDHEN, CDR2 SYDVKM. Trimming took 5 bases from V and 5 from J, leaving 15 bases between them.

This clone was detected only once. The chain is built from TRBV15 and TRBJ2-4; 8 bases are a match to TRBD1. CDR1 and CDR2 from the germline V gene are LNHNV and YYDKDF (reference sequence). The length of the CDR3 is 16 residues. Trimming removed 0 bases from V and 5 bases from J; junction bases left unmatched: 6. CDR3 sequence: CATSREFQGAENIQYF. The CDR3 DNA reads TGTGCCACCAGCAGAGAATTCCAGGGGGCGGAAAACATTCAGTACTTC. The variable domain in full, with the rest retrieved from reference TRBV15 and TRBJ2-4, is DAMVIQNPRYQVTQFGKPVTLSCSQTLNHNVMYWYQQKSSQAPKLLFHYYDKDFNNEADTPDNFQSRRPNTSFCFLDIRSPGLGDTAMYLCATSREFQGAENIQYFGAGTRLSVL.

The chain links TRBV20-1 to TRBJ2-5; D gene unclear. The V end lost 3 bases, the J end lost 5 bases, and 7 bases lay between the germline ends. This CDR3 contains 11 residues. CDR1 is DFQATT and CDR2 is SNEGSKA in the germline V gene (reference sequence). The CDR3 nucleotides are TGCAGTGCTAGTGGCCAGGAGACCCAGTACTTC. It encodes CSASGQETQYF.

This chain joins TRBV7-2 and TRBJ1-2, with 7 positions matching TRBD1. The trim removed 2 bases at V and 5 bases at J, leaving 5 bases unmatched. The V gene's germline CDR1 is SGHTA and CDR2 FQGNSA. CDR3 length: 14 residues. The CDR3: CASSLPGTVYGYTF. The CDR3 DNA reads as TGTGCCAGCAGCTTACCAGGGACAGTTTATGGCTACACCTTC.

The gene calls are TRBV15 and TRBJ1-5; the match to TRBD1 covers 9 bases. V trimming: 3 bases; J trimming: 5 bases; junction bases outside the gene matches: 5. This CDR3 comprises 15 residues. Germline CDR1 is LNHNV and CDR2 is YYDKDF (reference sequence). The CDR3 coding sequence is TGTGCCACCAGCAGCGGGGACAGGGCCTATCAGCCCCAGCATTTT. Translation: CATSSGDRAYQPQHF. Variable domain in full (rest from reference TRBV15 and TRBJ1-5): DAMVIQNPRYQVTQFGKPVTLSCSQTLNHNVMYWYQQKSSQAPKLLFHYYDKDFNNEADTPDNFQSRRPNTSFCFLDIRSPGLGDTAMYLCATSSGDRAYQPQHFGDGTRLSIL.

The chain employs TRBV28 and TRBJ2-1, with 8 bases that match TRBD1. CDR3 length equals 15 residues. V shed 6 bases, J shed 7 bases, and the junction held 11 bases outside the gene matches. Germline-derived CDR1 and CDR2 are MDHEN and SYDVKM. This CDR3 reads CASRVRMDRDNEQFF. In DNA form, the CDR3 reads TGTGCCAGCAGGGTACGGATGGACAGGGATAATGAGCAGTTCTTC.

The V call is TRBV19, the J call TRBJ1-5, with a tentative D call TRBD1 (6 bases). This CDR3 is built from 15 residues. Trimming cost V 6 bases and J 4 bases, with 16 bases left between them. Germline V gene data show CDR1 as LNHDA and CDR2 as SQIVND (reference sequence). This CDR3 reads CASRPGGGGNQPQHF. CDR3 coding DNA: TGTGCCAGTAGACCCGGGGGCGGGGGGAATCAGCCCCAGCATTTT.

V gene TRBV19 combines with J gene TRBJ1-2; 8 nucleotides match TRBD1. The V gene end was trimmed by 4 bases and the J gene end by 4 bases; junction bases not matched to a gene: 5. Germline V gives CDR1 LNHDA, CDR2 SQIVND (reference sequence). The CDR3 runs 14 residues. The CDR3 loop is CASSTGQGLYGYTF. CDR3 in DNA: TGTGCCAGTAGTACCGGACAGGGCCTCTATGGCTACACCTTC.